A single TCR beta chain is shown here with its context. Its cognate antigen is unknown. This entry belongs to a study of cytomegalovirus exposure and HLA in healthy donors. Findings and caveats of the study: A list of roughly 180 TCR beta chains associated with cytomegalovirus was given. Later work associated approximately 17,000 TCR beta sequences with HLA alleles at 0.05 false discovery rate. On later analysis, the bulk of CMV-associated TCR beta chains appeared to be HLA-restricted.

The CDR3 is 15 amino acids. Germline V CDR1 and CDR2: SGHNT, YYREEE (reference sequence). The V end lost 6 bases, the J end lost 6 bases, and 18 bases lay between the germline ends. Healthy people donating bone marrow made up the donors. PCR used 60 Vbeta primers and 13 Jbeta primers. Here immunoSEQ multiplex PCR was the method, and the copy in TCRdb shows in-frame clones only, minus some. The repertoire has 100,000 to 150,000 clones, approximately 70% of them found once; the top ten carry roughly 3%. Sequenced material: PBMCs. This clonotype originated in a woman in her sixties in good health and CMV-seropositive. The chain uses TRBV5-4 and TRBJ2-2, with D possibly matching TRBD2 (7 bases). The CDR3 is CASTGTIGGPGELFF. The CDR3 DNA reads as TGTGCCAGCACCGGGACCATCGGGGGGCCCGGGGAGCTGTTTTTT. Drawing the rest from reference TRBV5-4 and TRBJ2-2, the complete variable domain is ETGVTQSPTHLIKTRGQQVTLRCSSQSGHNTVSWYQQALGQGPQFIFQYYREEENGRGNFPPRFSGLQFPNYSSELNVNALELDDSALYLCASTGTIGGPGELFFGEGSRLTVL.